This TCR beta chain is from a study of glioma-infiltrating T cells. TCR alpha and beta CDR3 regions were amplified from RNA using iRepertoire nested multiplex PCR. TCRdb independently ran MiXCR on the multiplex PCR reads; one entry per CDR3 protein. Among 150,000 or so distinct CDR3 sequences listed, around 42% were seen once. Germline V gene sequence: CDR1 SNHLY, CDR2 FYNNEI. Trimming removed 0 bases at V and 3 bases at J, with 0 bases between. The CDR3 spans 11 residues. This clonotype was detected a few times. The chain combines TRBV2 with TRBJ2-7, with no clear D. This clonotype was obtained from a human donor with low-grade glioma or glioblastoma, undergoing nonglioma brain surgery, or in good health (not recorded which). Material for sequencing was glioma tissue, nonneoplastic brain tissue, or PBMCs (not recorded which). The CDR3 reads CASSEAYEQYF. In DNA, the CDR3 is TGTGCCAGCAGTGAAGCCTACGAGCAGTACTTC. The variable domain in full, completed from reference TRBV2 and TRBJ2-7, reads EPEVTQTPSHQVTQMGQEVILRCVPISNHLYFYWYRQILGQKVEFLVSFYNNEISEKSEIFDDQFSVERPDGSNFTLKIRSTKLEDSAMYFCASSEAYEQYFGPGTRLTVT.